The clone carrying this T cell receptor beta chain came up a few times. Its antigen is as yet unknown. The sample comes from a study of cytomegalovirus exposure and HLA in healthy donors. Overall study context: Out of roughly 170 million T cells, an earlier analysis found about 100 million unique TCR beta sequences in total. Whole-study results and caveats: An analysis done earlier found most TCR beta V segments productive about 87% or about 30% of the time.

PCR primers comprised 60 Vbeta and 13 Jbeta primers. The assay was immunoSEQ multiplex PCR, and TCRdb's table has in-frame clones only and misses some. The profile shows more than 95,000 clones, roughly 85% of them singletons. The V gene end was trimmed by 4 bases and the J gene end by 8 bases; junction bases not matched to a gene: 10. Germline-derived CDR1 and CDR2 are SEHNR and FQNEAQ (reference sequence). CDR3 length: 15 residues. This TCR derives from a middle-aged woman in good health and CMV-seropositive. Material for sequencing was PBMCs. V gene TRBV7-9 combines with J gene TRBJ1-4; 7 bases line up with TRBD1. The CDR3 sequence: CASSSSGTEAEKLFF. Here the CDR3 DNA reads TGTGCCAGCAGCTCATCCGGGACAGAGGCAGAAAAACTGTTTTTT.